These 24 T cell receptor beta chains were all obtained from the same sample, sequenced in a study of neurological immune-mediated disorders (dated by TCRdb to 2018 to 2020). Preparation of the library involved 5' RACE. Sequencing took place on an Illumina HiSeq 2500. Clones were called with MiXCR by TCRdb after fastp trimmed the public reads at Q25, and only in-frame beta chains were retained. Each entry merges the rows of one CDR3 protein and shows their most common DNA and genes. This sample holds 85,000 to 100,000 distinct CDR3 sequences; roughly 3.5% were observed only once. Roughly 6% of the sample is in the top ten clones. The specimen sequenced was PBMCs. Receptors were obtained from a young woman with multiple sclerosis.

This clonotype has ten or more counts. The chain is built from TRBV21-1 and TRBJ2-3; TRBD2, as called in the table, went unchecked against the DNA. TRBV21-1 is listed as a pseudogene. The CDR3 is made up of 18 amino acids. The DNA for the CDR3 is TGTGCCCAATCAGTGGTCCGGCTAGCGGGAGAGAGTATAGATACGCAGTATTTT. Amino acid sequence: CAQSVVRLAGESIDTQYF.

This clonotype appeared many times. The genes are TRBV5-1 and TRBJ1-3; TRBD1 aligns across 7 bases. The length of the CDR3 is 17 residues. The germline CDR1 and CDR2 sequences are SGHRS and YFSETQ. V dropped 0 bases and J dropped 0; count of bases not matched to a gene: 6. CDR3 in DNA: TGCGCCAGCAGCTTGGTTACAGGGGTCGTCTCTGGAAACACCATATATTTT. It codes for CASSLVTGVVSGNTIYF.

This clonotype occurred many times. The rearrangement links TRBV7-2 to TRBJ2-7; 8 positions match TRBD1. Germline CDR1 is SGHTA and CDR2 is FQGNSA. Trimming removed 5 bases from V and 3 bases from J; junction bases left unmatched: 9. The CDR3 covers 15 residues. The CDR3 is CASSPGTGFFYEQYF. The CDR3 DNA reads as TGTGCCAGCAGCCCTGGGACAGGATTTTTCTACGAGCAGTACTTC.

This clonotype was observed many times. The V and J genes are TRBV12-3 or TRBV12-4 and TRBJ1-2, with 9 nucleotides matching TRBD1. V shed 5 bases, J shed 1 base, and the junction held 8 bases outside the gene matches. This CDR3 comprises 16 residues. The CDR3 spells CASSIGQGLLNYGYTF. CDR3 DNA: TGTGCCAGCAGTATCGGACAGGGGCTTCTTAACTATGGCTACACCTTC.

This clonotype was seen at least ten times. The chain carries TRBV5-1 and TRBJ2-6; 9 bases line up with TRBD1. Germline CDR1 is SGHRS and CDR2 is YFSETQ. There are 18 residues in the CDR3. V was clipped by 3 bases and J by 0 bases; unmatched bases: 7. CDR3 nucleotides: TGCGCCAGCAGCTCTAACAGGGGGCTAAGCTCTGGGGCCAACGTCCTGACTTTC. Translated: CASSSNRGLSSGANVLTF.

This clonotype was seen repeatedly, ten times or more. The chain joins TRBV5-1 to TRBJ2-1; D gene unclear. The germline V and J ends were trimmed by 4 bases and 8 bases, with 16 bases remaining between them. The CDR3 length is 14 residues. The germline CDR1 and CDR2 sequences are SGHRS and YFSETQ. CDR3 protein: CASSGRPEGYEQFF. CDR3 coding DNA: TGCGCCAGCAGCGGACGCCCAGAAGGGTATGAGCAGTTCTTC.

At least ten counts were recorded for this clonotype. This chain links TRBV28 with TRBJ2-1; 7 nucleotides match TRBD1. The V gene's germline CDR1 is MDHEN and CDR2 SYDVKM. The CDR3 runs 13 residues. Trimming at V came to 4 bases and at J to 8 bases, leaving 5 bases not matched to a gene. In DNA form, the CDR3 reads TGTGCCAGCAGTTCCTCGAGGGGGCATGAGCAGTTCTTC. Protein sequence: CASSSSRGHEQFF.

This clonotype occurred a few times. This chain connects TRBV28 to TRBJ1-6; D is ambiguous. V gave up 6 bases and J gave up 13 bases, with 13 bases separating them. The CDR3 totals 12 residues. Germline values: CDR1 MDHEN, CDR2 SYDVKM. The CDR3 reads CASRPALGPLHF. The CDR3 DNA is TGTGCCAGCAGGCCAGCCTTAGGGCCCCTCCACTTT.

In this sample, this clonotype turned up many times. The chain couples TRBV11-2 to TRBJ2-3; D unclear. CDR3 length: 11 residues. V lost 3 bases, J lost 5 bases, and 3 bases lay in between. Germline V gene data show CDR1 as SGHAT and CDR2 as FQNNGV. The CDR3 protein is CASSFKDTQYF. CDR3 coding DNA: TGTGCCAGCAGCTTTAAAGATACGCAGTATTTT. Complete variable domain (other parts from reference TRBV11-2 and TRBJ2-3): EAGVAQSPRYKIIEKRQSVAFWCNPISGHATLYWYQQILGQGPKLLIQFQNNGVVDDSQLPKDRFSAERLKGVDSTLKIQPAKLEDSAVYLCASSFKDTQYFGPGTRLTVL.

The sample holds many counts of this clonotype. The rearrangement uses TRBV20-1 and TRBJ1-5; D is perhaps TRBD1 (6 bases). Trimming stripped 6 bases from V and 6 bases from J, with 30 bases between. The length of the CDR3 is 18 residues. Germline-derived CDR1 and CDR2 are DFQATT and SNEGSKA (reference sequence). CDR3 nucleotides: TGCAGTGCCCCGAGGTCGATCGGGATAACAGGGCAAGGTCAGCCCCAGCATTTT. It codes for CSAPRSIGITGQGQPQHF.

This clonotype occurred many times. V usage is TRBV7-2 and J usage is TRBJ1-1, with TRBD1 identical over 8 bases. Trimming at V came to 3 bases and at J to 3 bases, leaving 3 bases not matched to a gene. This CDR3 contains 14 residues. Germline V gene lookup returns CDR1 SGHTA and CDR2 FQGNSA. CDR3 protein: CASSFGQGYTEAFF. Written as DNA, the CDR3 is TGTGCCAGCAGCTTCGGACAGGGATACACTGAAGCTTTCTTT.

This clonotype has ten or more counts. The chain combines TRBV5-1 with TRBJ1-1; D gene ambiguous. The germline V gene encodes CDR1 SGHRS and CDR2 YFSETQ. V dropped 6 bases and J dropped 7 bases, with 16 bases sitting between them. This CDR3 region has 13 residues. The CDR3 bases are TGCGCCAGCACCCGAACGTCCATGAGTGAAGCTTTCTTT. Its protein is CASTRTSMSEAFF.

This clonotype was counted many times. The chain carries TRBV5-1 and TRBJ2-1; TRBD2 matches 13 bases. This CDR3 has 15 amino acids. V shed 5 bases and J 8 bases; nucleotides not matched to a gene: 7. Germline lookup yields CDR1 SGHRS and CDR2 YFSETQ. CDR3 sequence reads: CASRSGTSGIDEQFF. CDR3 DNA sequence: TGCGCCAGCAGGTCCGGGACTAGCGGGATCGATGAGCAGTTCTTC.

This clonotype was observed at least ten times. The V and J genes are TRBV20-1 and TRBJ1-1; no clear D. The CDR3 is 8 amino acids. V lost 3 bases and J lost 11, with 4 bases in between. CDR1 and CDR2 from the germline V gene are DFQATT and SNEGSKA (reference sequence). CDR3 nucleotide sequence: TGCAGTGCTAGTATCGCTTTCTTT. This translates into CSASIAFF.

Ten or more counts support this clonotype. This chain joins TRBV20-1 and TRBJ2-1, with D tentatively TRBD1 (6 bases). The germline V gene has CDR1 DFQATT and CDR2 SNEGSKA (reference sequence). The length of the CDR3 is 15 residues. Trimming took 6 bases from V and 6 from J, leaving 21 bases between them. The CDR3 DNA reads TGCAGTGCCTCCATAGGCAGGGGCGTTCGCAATGAGCAGTTCTTC. Protein sequence: CSASIGRGVRNEQFF.

There are a few counts of this clonotype. A much larger clone lies one base from this, so it may be a read error. This sequence joins TRBV7-2 and TRBJ2-2; the D call may be TRBD1 or TRBD2 (7 bases each). CDR3 size: 15 residues. Per the germline V gene, CDR1 is SGHTA and CDR2 is FQGNSA. Trimming cost V 4 bases and J 7 bases, with 16 bases left between them. CDR3 residues: CASSSRPGGDGELFF. CDR3 nucleotide sequence: TGTGCCAGCAGCTCCCGCCCAGGGGGGGACGGGGAGCTGTTTTTT.

This clonotype was seen many times. A read error may account for a junction end that differs from germline. This chain connects TRBV7-7 to TRBJ2-3; D tentatively reads TRBD1 or TRBD2 (5 bases each). Germline V CDR1 and CDR2: SSHAT, FNYEAQ (reference sequence). The CDR3 sequence is 14 residues long. The CDR3 spells CASSPGTSTDTQYF. The CDR3 coding sequence is TGTGCTAGCAGCCCCGGGACCTCCACAGATACGCAGTATTTT.

This clonotype was found many times. The rearrangement uses TRBV27 and TRBJ1-5; no firm D call. The CDR3 is 15 residues long. The V and J ends lost 6 bases and 5 bases respectively, with 17 bases between them. Germline V gene data show CDR1 as MNHEY and CDR2 as SMNVEV (reference sequence). CDR3 residues: CASRRNSDRDQPQHF. CDR3 DNA sequence: TGTGCCAGCAGACGTAATTCGGATCGGGATCAGCCCCAGCATTTT.

This clonotype was observed at least ten times. The chain combines TRBV5-1 with TRBJ1-5; D remains ambiguous. Germline V gene data show CDR1 as SGHRS and CDR2 as YFSETQ. V was clipped by 0 bases and J by 1 base, with 5 bases between them. CDR3 size: 14 residues. CDR3 protein: CASSLGESNQPQHF. In DNA form, the CDR3 reads TGCGCCAGCAGCTTGGGGGAGAGCAATCAGCCCCAGCATTTT.

This clonotype was found many times. This chain joins TRBV29-1 and TRBJ2-5; D is possibly TRBD1 (5 bases). The V gene's germline CDR1 is SQVTM and CDR2 ANQGSEA. This CDR3 is built from 12 residues. V was cut by 6 bases and J by 4 bases, with 12 bases left in between. The CDR3 DNA reads as TGCAGCGTGGGGCCCCCAGGAGAGACCCAGTACTTC. Translation gives CSVGPPGETQYF.

As for this clonotype: Just one base apart from a much larger clone, this may be a read error. The rearrangement uses TRBV19 and TRBJ2-5; 8 bases agree with TRBD2. The CDR3 has 14 residues. Germline lookup yields CDR1 LNHDA and CDR2 SQIVND (reference sequence). In DNA form, the CDR3 reads TGTGCCAGTAGTGAACTAGCGGTTCAAGAGAACCAGTACTTC. It codes for CASSELAVQENQYF.

This clonotype was detected many times. The chain uses TRBV6-1 and TRBJ1-1; unclear D gene. Germline loops: CDR1 MNHNS, CDR2 SASEGT. The CDR3 is made up of 13 amino acids. V lost 7 bases and J 4 bases, leaving 13 bases between the germline ends. In DNA form, the CDR3 reads TGTGCCAGCAAGCAGGAGCTCGTCACTGAAGCTTTCTTT. Protein sequence: CASKQELVTEAFF.

This clonotype was observed a few times. The chain has TRBV7-2 and TRBJ1-2; possibly TRBD1 for D (6 bases). In germline, CDR1 is SGHTA, CDR2 FQGNSA. The CDR3 loop spans 14 amino acids. Trimming took off 5 bases at V and 4 bases at J, with 14 bases between the two ends. The CDR3 reads CASSQRTETYGYTF. In nucleotides, the CDR3 is TGTGCCAGCAGCCAAAGGACAGAGACCTATGGCTACACCTTC. The whole variable domain, remainder taken from reference TRBV7-2 and TRBJ1-2, is GAGVSQSPSNKVTEKGKDVELRCDPISGHTALYWYRQSLGQGLEFLIYFQGNSAPDKSGLPSDRFSAERTGGSVSTLTIQRTQQEDSAVYLCASSQRTETYGYTFGSGTRLTVV.

This clonotype was picked up many times. This chain links TRBV5-5 with TRBJ2-7; D possibly uses TRBD1 or TRBD2 (5 bases each). Trimming left V 5 bases short and J 2 bases short, with 20 bases between. The CDR3 contains 16 residues. CDR1 SGHKS and CDR2 YYEKEE come from the germline V gene (reference sequence). CDR3 amino acids: CASSLAWDARTYEQYF. Here the CDR3 DNA reads TGTGCCAGCAGTCTGGCGTGGGACGCGAGAACCTACGAGCAGTACTTC.